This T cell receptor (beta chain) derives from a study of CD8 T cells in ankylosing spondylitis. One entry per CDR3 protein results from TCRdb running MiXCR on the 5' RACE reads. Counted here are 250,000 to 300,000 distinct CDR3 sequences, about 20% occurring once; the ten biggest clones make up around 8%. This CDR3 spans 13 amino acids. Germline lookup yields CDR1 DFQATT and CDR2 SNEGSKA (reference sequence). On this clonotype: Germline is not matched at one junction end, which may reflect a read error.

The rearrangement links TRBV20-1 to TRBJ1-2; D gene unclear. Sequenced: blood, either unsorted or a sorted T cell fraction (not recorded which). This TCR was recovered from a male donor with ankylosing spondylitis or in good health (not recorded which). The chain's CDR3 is CGARDINSYGYTF. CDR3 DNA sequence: TGCGGTGCTCGAGACATCAACTCCTATGGCTACACCTTC.